Listed here are 11 T cell receptor beta chains from one sample, sequenced in a study of blood T cell repertoires in COVID-19. Using immunoSEQ multiplex PCR, the repertoire was profiled, and TCRdb retains in-frame clones only, with some absent. In the table there are 75,000 to 95,000 clones, roughly 78% of which are singletons. Sequencing used peripheral blood. All receptors derive from a man aged 55 to 70 with COVID-19, enrolled during active disease.

The V gene is TRBV5-1, the J gene TRBJ1-3, with a weak D call TRBD1 (6 bases). The CDR3 runs to 16 residues. Trimming took off 4 bases at V and 4 bases at J, with 18 bases between the two ends. Germline loops: CDR1 SGHRS, CDR2 YFSETQ. CDR3 region: CASSPGAGAGGNTIYF. CDR3 DNA: TGCGCCAGCAGCCCCGGGGCGGGGGCTGGAGGAAACACCATATATTTT. The full variable domain, with the rest looked up from reference TRBV5-1 and TRBJ1-3, is KAGVTQTPRYLIKTRGQQVTLSCSPISGHRSVSWYQQTPGQGLQFLFEYFSETQRNKGNFPGRFSGRQFSNSRSEMNVSTLELGDSALYLCASSPGAGAGGNTIYFGEGSWLTVV.

V and J are TRBV4-1 and TRBJ2-4; 9 bases match TRBD2. J lost 0 bases, V lost 6 bases, and 12 bases had no gene match. Germline assignment: CDR1 MGHRA and CDR2 YSYEKL. The CDR3 has 18 amino acids. In DNA form, the CDR3 reads TGCGCCAGCAGTCATACTGGCGGGGGGGCCCTAGCCAAAAACATTCAGTACTTC. It encodes CASSHTGGGALAKNIQYF.

The table lists this clone with a count of one. V gene TRBV2 combines with J gene TRBJ2-7; D gene unclear. This CDR3 region has 13 residues. V lost 3 bases and J lost 2, with 8 bases in between. The germline CDR1 and CDR2 sequences are SNHLY and FYNNEI. The CDR3 loop reads CASSEVQTYEQYF. In DNA form, the CDR3 reads TGTGCCAGCAGTGAGGTACAGACCTACGAGCAGTACTTC.

This chain links TRBV27 with TRBJ2-5; 11 bases are a match to TRBD2. The V gene's germline CDR1 is MNHEY and CDR2 SMNVEV (reference sequence). CDR3 length equals 17 residues. The V gene end was trimmed by 3 bases and the J gene end by 2 bases; junction bases not matched to a gene: 8. This chain's CDR3 is CASSLGQLAGVQETQYF. The CDR3 DNA follows: TGTGCCAGCAGTTTGGGGCAACTAGCGGGGGTTCAAGAGACCCAGTACTTC.

This rearrangement joins TRBV18 to TRBJ1-1, with TRBD1 identical over 8 bases. The CDR3 is made up of 15 amino acids. Trimming removed 3 bases from V and 4 bases from J; junction bases left unmatched: 7. The germline gives CDR1 KGHSH, CDR2 LQKENI. The CDR3 sequence: CASSPSDRVVTEAFF. CDR3 DNA: TGTGCCAGCTCACCGTCGGACAGGGTCGTCACTGAAGCTTTCTTT. The entire variable domain, with the rest obtained from reference TRBV18 and TRBJ1-1, is as follows: NAGVMQNPRHLVRRRGQEARLRCSPMKGHSHVYWYRQLPEEGLKFMVYLQKENIIDESGMPKERFSAEFPKEGPSILRIQQVVRGDSAAYFCASSPSDRVVTEAFFGQGTRLTVV.

V usage is TRBV5-1 and J usage is TRBJ2-1; TRBD2 matches 7 bases. The CDR3 covers 16 residues. Looked up from germline, CDR1 is SGHRS and CDR2 is YFSETQ. Trimming at V came to 4 bases and at J to 1 base, leaving 8 bases not matched to a gene. CDR3 nucleotide sequence: TGCGCCAGCAGCGGCGGCGGGGGTCAATCCTACAATGAGCAGTTCTTC. It encodes CASSGGGGQSYNEQFF.

This chain connects TRBV11-3 to TRBJ2-1, with D tentatively TRBD1 (5 bases). Trimming stripped 4 bases from V and 5 bases from J, with 12 bases between. CDR3 size: 14 residues. Germline V gives CDR1 SGHNT, CDR2 YENEEA. This chain's CDR3 is CASSSKSTDNEQFF. The CDR3 DNA sequence: TGTGCCAGCAGCTCCAAATCGACAGACAATGAGCAGTTCTTC.

The chain combines TRBV25-1 with TRBJ2-1, with 9 bases aligning to TRBD2. Trimming cost V 2 bases and J 4 bases; bases outside gene matches: 9. The CDR3 has 17 residues. Germline lookup yields CDR1 MGHDK and CDR2 SYGVNS. CDR3 sequence reads: CASSEESAGGRYNEQFF. DNA of the CDR3: TGTGCCAGCAGTGAAGAGTCCGCGGGAGGGCGGTACAATGAGCAGTTCTTC.

By share, this clone ranks as medium-sized. CDR3 amino acids: CASRRLAGLDTQYF. Written as DNA, the CDR3 is TGCGCCAGCAGACGACTAGCGGGGTTGGATACGCAGTATTTT. J is TRBJ2-3 and V is TRBV23-1; 11 bases map to TRBD2. TRBV23-1 is sorted into the ORF group, with uncertain function. V lost 6 bases to trimming and J lost 6 bases; unmatched junction nucleotides: 5. The CDR3 spans 14 residues.

This sequence joins TRBV6-5 and TRBJ2-3; tentative D call: TRBD2 (6 bases). With 5 bases removed from V and 1 base from J, the gap between germline ends came to 7 bases. CDR3 size: 13 residues. From germline, CDR1 is MNHEY and CDR2 SVGAGI. In DNA, the CDR3 is TGTGCCAGCAGTCGGAGGGGCACAGATACGCAGTATTTT. Translation: CASSRRGTDTQYF.

The count of this clone is one. The chain has TRBV2 and TRBJ1-3; 7 bases match TRBD1. CDR1 and CDR2 (germline): SNHLY, FYNNEI. The CDR3 covers 15 residues. V was pared by 8 bases and J by 0 bases, with 7 bases of the junction left unmatched. In nucleotides, the CDR3 is TGTGCCAGCTCATTCGACAGGGCCTCTGGAAACACCATATATTTT. Translating gives CASSFDRASGNTIYF.